This TCR beta chain was captured by sequencing in a study of T cell repertoires in cytomegalovirus infection. TCRdb reprocessed the reads via MiXCR and lists one record per CDR3 protein. The sample contains around 300,000 distinct CDR3 sequences, around 9.5% of which appear only once. This clonotype has only a few counts. Its antigen is undetermined. The CDR3 totals 16 residues. The germline gives CDR1 KGHSH, CDR2 LQKENI. Trimming removed 2 bases from V and 5 bases from J, with 18 bases in between. Findings and limits, study-wide: Cumulative public TCR beta family frequency identified CMV carriers with the relevant HLA. Dominating the ex vivo response were TCR beta clonotypes that were CMV-specific and HLA-C-restricted.

This chain uses TRBV18 with TRBJ1-1; tentative D call: TRBD1 (5 bases). Sequencing was performed on PBMCs. This clonotype originated in a human donor in good health (CMV status not recorded). Some clones in this sample may be carry-over from other donors' samples. The CDR3 region is CASSPEGLGLGTEAFF. In DNA form, the CDR3 reads TGTGCCAGCTCACCAGAGGGCCTGGGGCTGGGTACTGAAGCTTTCTTT.